Listed below are T cell receptor beta chains from one sample, sequenced in a study of blood T cells in healthy people across ages. Each CDR3 protein is one row after TCRdb ran MiXCR on the 5' RACE reads. The repertoire holds 600,000 to 650,000 distinct CDR3 sequences, 58% seen once, with over 30% in the top ten. Sequencing was done on a sample of blood. Receptors were obtained from a man aged 60 to 75 in good health. Both conserved end residues are part of each CDR3. Each record gives: J gene, clone size, V gene, D gene, CDR3 protein, CDR3 DNA. A D gene is named only where the DNA matches it firmly. Clone size is shown for a subset of rows, as once, few, many or a class of expanded clone.

TRBJ1-2	.	TRBV6-5	TRBD1	CASSSGQAGYGYTF	TGTGCCAGCAGTTCCGGACAGGCGGGCTATGGCTACACCTTC
TRBJ2-1	.	TRBV5-1	TRBD1	CASSFPTGVNEQFF	TGCGCCAGCAGCTTCCCGACAGGGGTAAATGAGCAGTTCTTC
TRBJ2-5	few	TRBV20-1	.	CSARSGPGTQYF	TGCAGTGCTAGGTCTGGCCCGGGGACCCAGTACTTC
TRBJ2-3	many	TRBV20-1	TRBD1	CSARRDRGAAYSTDTQYF	TGCAGTGCTAGAAGGGACAGGGGAGCTGCCTATAGCACAGATACGCAGTATTTT
TRBJ1-5	.	TRBV6-2/TRBV6-3	TRBD1	CASSGTGGFQPQHF	TGTGCCAGCTCCGGGACAGGGGGCTTTCAGCCCCAGCATTTT
TRBJ1-4	.	TRBV5-1	.	CASSSTGHINEKLFF	TGCGCCAGCAGCTCGACGGGACACATAAATGAAAAACTGTTTTTT
TRBJ1-1	.	TRBV6-5	TRBD1	CASSYSRQGMNTEAFF	TGTGCCAGCAGTTACTCCCGACAGGGCATGAACACTGAAGCTTTCTTT
TRBJ1-2	.	TRBV20-1	TRBD1	CSATPQGGAGGYTF	TGCAGTGCTACCCCCCAAGGGGGCGCCGGGGGCTACACCTTC
TRBJ1-4	.	TRBV6-2/TRBV6-3	TRBD1	CASRRANRGLGEKLFF	TGTGCCAGCAGACGCGCCAACAGGGGGCTAGGGGAAAAACTGTTTTTT
TRBJ2-1	.	TRBV7-9	TRBD2	CASSGGLAGNEQFF	TGTGCCAGCAGTGGGGGACTAGCGGGCAATGAGCAGTTCTTC
TRBJ2-3	.	TRBV4-3	.	CASSQQRYRTDTQYF	TGCGCCAGCAGCCAACAGAGGTATCGAACGGATACGCAGTATTTT
TRBJ1-2	.	TRBV7-2	.	CASRSTGRDGYTF	TGTGCCAGCAGATCTACAGGGCGCGATGGCTACACCTTC
TRBJ2-7	few	TRBV28	TRBD1	CASSSTGGVYYEQYF	TGTGCCAGCAGTTCTACAGGGGGCGTGTACTACGAGCAGTACTTC
TRBJ2-1	few	TRBV21-1	.	CASSKVPGGPYNEQFF	TGTGCCAGCAGCAAAGTACCGGGGGGCCCCTACAATGAGCAGTTCTTC
TRBJ2-4	.	TRBV5-1	.	CASSLEANRAKNIQYF	TGCGCCAGCAGCTTGGAGGCGAATAGGGCCAAAAACATTCAGTACTTC
TRBJ2-7	.	TRBV7-2	TRBD1	CASRLRRTGINEQYF	TGTGCCAGCCGATTAAGGAGGACAGGGATTAACGAGCAGTACTTC
TRBJ1-6	.	TRBV11-2	.	CASSLQRYNSPLHF	TGTGCCAGCAGCTTACAGAGATATAATTCACCCCTCCACTTT
TRBJ2-3	.	TRBV7-9	.	CASSLLARSPDTQYF	TGTGCCAGCAGCTTGCTAGCGAGATCCCCAGATACGCAGTATTTT
TRBJ1-2	few	TRBV7-9	.	CASSLVDRRYGYTF	TGTGCCAGCAGCTTAGTAGACAGACGATATGGCTACACCTTC
TRBJ2-4	.	TRBV28	.	CASSLGGAKAKNIQYF	TGTGCCAGCAGTTTGGGGGGGGCGAAGGCCAAAAACATTCAGTACTTC
TRBJ2-7	few	TRBV7-2	.	CASSLAGVDSAYEQYF	TGTGCCAGCAGCTTAGCGGGCGTGGACAGCGCCTACGAGCAGTACTTC
TRBJ2-7	.	TRBV4-2	TRBD2	CASSHRGLAGAYEQYF	TGTGCCAGCAGCCACCGCGGACTAGCGGGGGCCTACGAGCAGTACTTC
TRBJ1-2	.	TRBV29-1	.	CSVEQNHGYTF	TGCAGCGTTGAACAGAATCATGGCTACACCTTC
TRBJ2-1	few	TRBV28	.	CASSPRAGEQFF	TGTGCCAGCAGTCCCCGGGCCGGTGAGCAGTTCTTC
TRBJ2-6	once	TRBV7-6	.	CASSTPSSGANVLTF	TGTGCCAGCAGCACTCCGAGTTCTGGGGCCAACGTCCTGACTTTC
TRBJ2-7	.	TRBV5-1	TRBD2	CASSLDMTSGDLSYEQYF	TGCGCCAGCAGCTTGGATATGACTAGCGGGGACCTCTCCTACGAGCAGTACTTC
TRBJ1-6	many	TRBV7-9	TRBD1	CASSMDRSDSPLHF	TGTGCCAGCAGCATGGACAGGTCCGATTCACCCCTCCACTTT
TRBJ2-5	.	TRBV20-1	.	CSATPVETQYF	TGCAGTGCTACGCCCGTTGAGACCCAGTACTTC
TRBJ1-1	.	TRBV24-1	.	CATSDPNMGVAFF	TGTGCCACCAGTGATCCGAACATGGGGGTTGCTTTCTTT
TRBJ2-5	.	TRBV29-1	.	CSVETLETQYF	TGCAGCGTTGAGACCCTCGAGACCCAGTACTTC
TRBJ1-4	.	TRBV20-1	.	CSASRSGDEKLFF	TGCAGTGCTAGTAGGTCGGGCGATGAAAAACTGTTTTTT
TRBJ2-5	many	TRBV29-1	.	CSARDSGALETQYF	TGCAGCGCGCGTGATTCCGGGGCCCTTGAGACCCAGTACTTC
TRBJ1-2	.	TRBV5-8	.	CASSPRGLGGYGYTF	TGTGCCAGCAGCCCGAGAGGCCTTGGGGGCTATGGCTACACCTTC
TRBJ2-1	.	TRBV2	.	CASSGSPSYNEQFF	TGTGCCAGCAGTGGCAGCCCCTCCTACAATGAGCAGTTCTTC
TRBJ2-1	.	TRBV11-2	.	CASSLGTTVNNEQFF	TGTGCCAGCAGCTTAGGGACTACCGTGAACAATGAGCAGTTCTTC
TRBJ1-1	few	TRBV10-3	TRBD1	CAISGQGANTEAFF	TGTGCCATCAGTGGACAGGGAGCGAACACTGAAGCTTTCTTT
TRBJ1-2	.	TRBV13	.	CASSPNRDEGGGYTF	TGTGCCAGCAGCCCTAACAGGGACGAAGGCGGTGGCTACACCTTC
TRBJ1-1	.	TRBV20-1	.	CSAGRDRTEAFF	TGCAGCGCGGGGAGGGATAGGACTGAAGCTTTCTTT
TRBJ1-4	.	TRBV20-1	TRBD1	CSASRVGQQNEKLFF	TGCAGTGCTAGTAGGGTGGGACAGCAAAATGAAAAACTGTTTTTT
TRBJ1-2	.	TRBV12-3/TRBV12-4	TRBD1	CASRGTGYTYGYTF	TGTGCCAGCAGGGGGACAGGGTATACCTATGGCTACACCTTC
TRBJ2-1	.	TRBV29-1	TRBD2	CSVEDQRRGGSYNEQFF	TGCAGCGTTGAAGATCAGAGGCGGGGGGGGTCCTACAATGAGCAGTTCTTC
TRBJ1-2	many	TRBV20-1	TRBD1	CSAGGTEIFYGYTF	TGCAGTGCTGGAGGGACAGAGATATTTTATGGCTACACCTTC
TRBJ2-2	.	TRBV5-1	.	CASSLDGDLNTGELFF	TGCGCCAGCAGCTTGGACGGGGACTTGAACACCGGGGAGCTGTTTTTT
TRBJ2-5	few	TRBV4-1	.	CASSQGRGSMKETQYF	TGCGCCAGCAGCCAAGGAAGGGGGAGTATGAAAGAGACCCAGTACTTC
TRBJ2-3	.	TRBV5-1	.	CASSRDARRDTQYF	TGCGCCAGCAGCCGGGACGCTCGACGGGATACGCAGTATTTT
TRBJ2-3	.	TRBV6-5	TRBD2	CALGGATDTQYF	TGTGCGCTCGGGGGGGCTACAGATACGCAGTATTTT
TRBJ1-2	.	TRBV10-2	.	CACTPGQEVYGYTF	TGCGCCTGTACTCCGGGACAAGAAGTCTATGGCTACACCTTC
TRBJ2-7	.	TRBV12-3/TRBV12-4	.	CASSLGGWNEQYF	TGTGCCAGCAGCCTAGGGGGTTGGAACGAGCAGTACTTC
TRBJ2-3	.	TRBV12-3/TRBV12-4	.	CASSPSAGRADMQYF	TGTGCCAGCAGTCCCTCGGCCGGCAGAGCAGATATGCAGTATTTT
TRBJ2-5	.	TRBV5-5	TRBD1	CASSLDSTGGYETQYF	TGTGCCAGCAGCCTGGATTCGACAGGGGGTTACGAGACCCAGTACTTC